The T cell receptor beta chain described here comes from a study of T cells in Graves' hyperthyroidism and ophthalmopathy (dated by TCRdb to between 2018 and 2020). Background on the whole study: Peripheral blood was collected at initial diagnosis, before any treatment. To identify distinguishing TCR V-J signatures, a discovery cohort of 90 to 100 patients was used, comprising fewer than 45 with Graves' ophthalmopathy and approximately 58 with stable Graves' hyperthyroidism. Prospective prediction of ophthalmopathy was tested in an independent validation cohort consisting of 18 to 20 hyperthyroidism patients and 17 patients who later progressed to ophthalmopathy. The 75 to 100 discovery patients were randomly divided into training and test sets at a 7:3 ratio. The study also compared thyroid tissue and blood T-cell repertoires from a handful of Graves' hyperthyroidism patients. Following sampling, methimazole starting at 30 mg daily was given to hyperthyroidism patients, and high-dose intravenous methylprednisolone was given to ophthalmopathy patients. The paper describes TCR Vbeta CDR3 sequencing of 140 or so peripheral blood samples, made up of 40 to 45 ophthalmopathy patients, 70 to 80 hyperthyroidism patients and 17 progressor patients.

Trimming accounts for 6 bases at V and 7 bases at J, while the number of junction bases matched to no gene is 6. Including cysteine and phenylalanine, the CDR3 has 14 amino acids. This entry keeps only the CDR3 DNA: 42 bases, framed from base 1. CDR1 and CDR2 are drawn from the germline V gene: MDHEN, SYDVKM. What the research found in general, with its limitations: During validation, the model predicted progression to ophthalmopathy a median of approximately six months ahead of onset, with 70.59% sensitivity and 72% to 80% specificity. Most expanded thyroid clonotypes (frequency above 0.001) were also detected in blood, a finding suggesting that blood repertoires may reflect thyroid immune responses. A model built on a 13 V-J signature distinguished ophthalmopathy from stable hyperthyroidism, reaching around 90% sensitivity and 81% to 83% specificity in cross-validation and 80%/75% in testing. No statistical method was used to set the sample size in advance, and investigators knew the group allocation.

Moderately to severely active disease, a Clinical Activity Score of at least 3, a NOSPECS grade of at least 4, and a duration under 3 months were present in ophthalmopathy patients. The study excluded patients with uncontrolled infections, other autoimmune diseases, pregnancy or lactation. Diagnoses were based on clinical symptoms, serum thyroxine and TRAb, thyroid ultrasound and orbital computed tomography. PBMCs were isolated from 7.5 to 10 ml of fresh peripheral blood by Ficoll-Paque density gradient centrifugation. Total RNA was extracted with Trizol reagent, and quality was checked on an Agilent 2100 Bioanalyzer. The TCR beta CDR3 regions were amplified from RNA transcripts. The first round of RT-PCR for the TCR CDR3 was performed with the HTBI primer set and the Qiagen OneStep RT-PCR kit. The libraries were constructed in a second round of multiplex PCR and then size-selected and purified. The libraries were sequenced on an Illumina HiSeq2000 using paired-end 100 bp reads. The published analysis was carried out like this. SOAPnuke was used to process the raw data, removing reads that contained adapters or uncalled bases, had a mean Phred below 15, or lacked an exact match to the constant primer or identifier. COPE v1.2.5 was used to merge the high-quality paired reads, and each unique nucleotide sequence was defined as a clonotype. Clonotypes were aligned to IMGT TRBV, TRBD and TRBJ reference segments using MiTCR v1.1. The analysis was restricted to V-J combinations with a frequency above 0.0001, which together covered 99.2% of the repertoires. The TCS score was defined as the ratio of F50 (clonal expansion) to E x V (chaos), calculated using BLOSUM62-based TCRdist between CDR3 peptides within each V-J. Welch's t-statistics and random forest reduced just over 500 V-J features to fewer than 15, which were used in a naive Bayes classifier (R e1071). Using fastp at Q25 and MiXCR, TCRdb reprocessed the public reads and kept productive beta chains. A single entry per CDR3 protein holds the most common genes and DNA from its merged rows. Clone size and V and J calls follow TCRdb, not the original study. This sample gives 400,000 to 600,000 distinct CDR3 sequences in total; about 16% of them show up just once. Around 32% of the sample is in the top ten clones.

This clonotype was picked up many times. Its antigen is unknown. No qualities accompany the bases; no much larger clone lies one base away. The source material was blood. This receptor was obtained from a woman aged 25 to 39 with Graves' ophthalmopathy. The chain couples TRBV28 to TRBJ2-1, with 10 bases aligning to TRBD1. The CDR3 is CASRLDRGRNEQFF. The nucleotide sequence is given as TGTGCCAGCAGACTTGACAGGGGGCGAAATGAGCAGTTCTTC.